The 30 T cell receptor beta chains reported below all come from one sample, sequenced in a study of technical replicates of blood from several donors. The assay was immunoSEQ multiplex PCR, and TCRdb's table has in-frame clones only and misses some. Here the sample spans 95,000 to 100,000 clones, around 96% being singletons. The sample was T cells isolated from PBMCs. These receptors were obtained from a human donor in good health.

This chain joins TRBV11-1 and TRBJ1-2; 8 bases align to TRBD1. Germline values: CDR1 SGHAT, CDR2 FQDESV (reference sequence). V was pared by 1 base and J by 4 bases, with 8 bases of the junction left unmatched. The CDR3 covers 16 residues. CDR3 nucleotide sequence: TGTGCCAGCAGCTTAGAGAGCCGACAGGGGACCTATGGCTACACCTTC. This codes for CASSLESRQGTYGYTF.

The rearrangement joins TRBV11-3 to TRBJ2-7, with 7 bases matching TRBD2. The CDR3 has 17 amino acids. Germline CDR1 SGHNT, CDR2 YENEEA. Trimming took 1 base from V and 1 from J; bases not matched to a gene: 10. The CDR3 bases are TGTGCCAGCAGCTTAGTGGCGGCGGGGGAAATATCCTACGAGCAGTACTTC. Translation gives CASSLVAAGEISYEQYF.

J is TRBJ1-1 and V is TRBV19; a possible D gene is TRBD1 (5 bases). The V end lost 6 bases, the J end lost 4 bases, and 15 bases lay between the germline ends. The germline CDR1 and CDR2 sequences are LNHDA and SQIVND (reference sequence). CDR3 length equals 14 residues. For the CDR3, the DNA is TGTGCCAGTAGCCCCAGGGATTGGGGCACTGAAGCTTTCTTT. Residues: CASSPRDWGTEAFF.

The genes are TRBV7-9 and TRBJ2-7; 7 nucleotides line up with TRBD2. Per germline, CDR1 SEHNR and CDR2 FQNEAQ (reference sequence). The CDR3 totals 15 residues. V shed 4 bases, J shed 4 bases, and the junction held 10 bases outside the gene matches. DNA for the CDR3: TGTGCCAGCAGCTCCCGGACTAGTATCCCTTACGAGCAGTACTTC. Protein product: CASSSRTSIPYEQYF.

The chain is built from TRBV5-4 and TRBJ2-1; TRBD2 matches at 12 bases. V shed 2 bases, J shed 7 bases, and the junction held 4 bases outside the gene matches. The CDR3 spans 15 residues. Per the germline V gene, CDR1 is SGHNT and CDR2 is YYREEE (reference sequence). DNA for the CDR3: TGTGCCAGCAGCTTCACTAGCGGGGGGCGGAATGAGCAGTTCTTC. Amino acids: CASSFTSGGRNEQFF.

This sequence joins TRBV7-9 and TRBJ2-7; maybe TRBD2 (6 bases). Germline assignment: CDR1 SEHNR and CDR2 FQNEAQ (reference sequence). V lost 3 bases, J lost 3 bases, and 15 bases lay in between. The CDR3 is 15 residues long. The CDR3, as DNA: TGTGCCAGCAGCTTCCGCCTAGCGTTAAACTACGAGCAGTACTTC. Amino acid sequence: CASSFRLALNYEQYF.

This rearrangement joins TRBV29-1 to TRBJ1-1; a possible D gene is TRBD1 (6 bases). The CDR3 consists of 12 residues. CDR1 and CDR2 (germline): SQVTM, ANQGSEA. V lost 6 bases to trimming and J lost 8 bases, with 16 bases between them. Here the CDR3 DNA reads TGCAGCGTCCTTGTGTGGGGGACAGAAGCTTTCTTT. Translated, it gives CSVLVWGTEAFF.

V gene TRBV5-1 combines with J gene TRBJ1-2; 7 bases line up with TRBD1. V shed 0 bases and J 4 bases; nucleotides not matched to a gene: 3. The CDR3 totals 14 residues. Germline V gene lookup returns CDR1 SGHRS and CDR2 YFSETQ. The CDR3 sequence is CASSLGQGSYGYTF. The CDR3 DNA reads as TGCGCCAGCAGCTTGGGACAGGGTAGCTATGGCTACACCTTC. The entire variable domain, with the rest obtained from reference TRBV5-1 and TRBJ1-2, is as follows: KAGVTQTPRYLIKTRGQQVTLSCSPISGHRSVSWYQQTPGQGLQFLFEYFSETQRNKGNFPGRFSGRQFSNSRSEMNVSTLELGDSALYLCASSLGQGSYGYTFGSGTRLTVV.

The CDR3 region is CASSDRRTDTQYF. DNA for the CDR3: TGCGCCAGCAGTGACAGACGCACAGATACGCAGTATTTT. The gene calls are TRBV5-1 and TRBJ2-3, with a weak D call TRBD1 (5 bases). The germline CDR1 and CDR2 sequences are SGHRS and YFSETQ. This CDR3 contains 13 residues. V was cut by 5 bases and J by 1 base, with 8 bases left in between. Supplemented by reference TRBV5-1 and TRBJ2-3, the full variable domain reads KAGVTQTPRYLIKTRGQQVTLSCSPISGHRSVSWYQQTPGQGLQFLFEYFSETQRNKGNFPGRFSGRQFSNSRSEMNVSTLELGDSALYLCASSDRRTDTQYFGPGTRLTVL.

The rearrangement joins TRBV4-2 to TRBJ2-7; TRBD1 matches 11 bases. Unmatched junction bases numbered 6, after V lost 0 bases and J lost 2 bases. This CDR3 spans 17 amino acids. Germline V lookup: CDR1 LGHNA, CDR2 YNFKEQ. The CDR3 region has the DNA TGTGCCAGCAGCCAAGAAGGTGGGACAGGGGGAGCCTACGAGCAGTACTTC. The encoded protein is CASSQEGGTGGAYEQYF.

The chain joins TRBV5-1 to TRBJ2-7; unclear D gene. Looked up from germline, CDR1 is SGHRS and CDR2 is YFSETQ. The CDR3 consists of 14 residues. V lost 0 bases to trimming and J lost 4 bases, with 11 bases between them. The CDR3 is CASSLAAVQYEQYF. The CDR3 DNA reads TGCGCCAGCAGCTTGGCGGCGGTGCAGTACGAGCAGTACTTC.

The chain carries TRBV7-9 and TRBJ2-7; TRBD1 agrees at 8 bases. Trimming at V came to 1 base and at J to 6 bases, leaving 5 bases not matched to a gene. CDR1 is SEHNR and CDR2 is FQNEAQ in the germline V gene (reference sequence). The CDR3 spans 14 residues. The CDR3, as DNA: TGTGCCAGCAGCTTAGAAGGACAGGGTGTCGAGCAGTACTTC. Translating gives CASSLEGQGVEQYF.

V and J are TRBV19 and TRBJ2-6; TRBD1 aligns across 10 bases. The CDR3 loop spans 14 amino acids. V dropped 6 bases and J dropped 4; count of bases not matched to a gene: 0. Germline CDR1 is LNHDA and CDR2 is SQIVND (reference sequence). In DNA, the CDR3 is TGTGCCAGTAGGGACAGGGGGGGGGCCAACGTCCTGACTTTC. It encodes CASRDRGGANVLTF. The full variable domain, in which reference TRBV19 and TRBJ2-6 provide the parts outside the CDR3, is DGGITQSPKYLFRKEGQNVTLSCEQNLNHDAMYWYRQDPGQGLRLIYYSQIVNDFQKGDIAEGYSVSREKKESFPLTVTSAQKNPTAFYLCASRDRGGANVLTFGAGSRLTVL.

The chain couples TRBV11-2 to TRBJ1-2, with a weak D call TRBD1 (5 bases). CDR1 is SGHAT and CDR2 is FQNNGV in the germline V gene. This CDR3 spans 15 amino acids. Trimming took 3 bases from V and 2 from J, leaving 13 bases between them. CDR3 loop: CASSLGQGTNYGYTF. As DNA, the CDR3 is TGTGCCAGCAGCTTGGGGCAGGGAACGAACTATGGCTACACCTTC.

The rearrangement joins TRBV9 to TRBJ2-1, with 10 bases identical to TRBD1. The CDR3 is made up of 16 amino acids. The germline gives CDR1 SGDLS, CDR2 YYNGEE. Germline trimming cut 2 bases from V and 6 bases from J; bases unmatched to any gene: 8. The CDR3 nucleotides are TGTGCCAGCAGCGTTGCCGGGACAGGGGCCACCAATGAGCAGTTCTTC. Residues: CASSVAGTGATNEQFF.

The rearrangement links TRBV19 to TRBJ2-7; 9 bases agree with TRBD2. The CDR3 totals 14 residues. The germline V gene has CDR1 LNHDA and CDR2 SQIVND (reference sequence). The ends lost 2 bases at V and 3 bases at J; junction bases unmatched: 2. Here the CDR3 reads CASSIRTSDYEQYF. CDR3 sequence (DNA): TGTGCCAGTAGTATAAGGACTAGCGACTACGAGCAGTACTTC.

The CDR3 DNA reads TGTGCCAGCAGCGCCCACCCCCGCGGACAGGGGGTCGAGCAGTACTTC. Encoded protein: CASSAHPRGQGVEQYF. The chain carries TRBV7-9 and TRBJ2-7, with 10 bases matching TRBD1. V lost 5 bases to trimming and J lost 6 bases; unmatched junction nucleotides: 13. The germline gives CDR1 SEHNR, CDR2 FQNEAQ (reference sequence). The CDR3 runs to 16 residues. The full variable domain, with the rest looked up from reference TRBV7-9 and TRBJ2-7, is DTGVSQNPRHKITKRGQNVTFRCDPISEHNRLYWYRQTLGQGPEFLTYFQNEAQLEKSRLLSDRFSAERPKGSFSTLEIQRTEQGDSAMYLCASSAHPRGQGVEQYFGPGTRLTVT.

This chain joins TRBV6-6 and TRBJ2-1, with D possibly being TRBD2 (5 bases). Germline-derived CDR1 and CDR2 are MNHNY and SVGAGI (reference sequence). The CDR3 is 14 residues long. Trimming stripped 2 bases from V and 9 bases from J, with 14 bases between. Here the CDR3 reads CASSYRGKDGEQFF. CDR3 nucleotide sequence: TGTGCCAGCAGTTACCGAGGGAAGGATGGTGAGCAGTTCTTC.

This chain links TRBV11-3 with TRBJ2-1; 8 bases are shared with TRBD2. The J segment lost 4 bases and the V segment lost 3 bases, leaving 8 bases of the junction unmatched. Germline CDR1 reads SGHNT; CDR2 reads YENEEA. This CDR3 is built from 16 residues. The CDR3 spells CASSFLGLAGYNEQFF. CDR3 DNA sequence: TGTGCCAGCAGCTTCTTAGGCCTAGCGGGTTACAATGAGCAGTTCTTC.

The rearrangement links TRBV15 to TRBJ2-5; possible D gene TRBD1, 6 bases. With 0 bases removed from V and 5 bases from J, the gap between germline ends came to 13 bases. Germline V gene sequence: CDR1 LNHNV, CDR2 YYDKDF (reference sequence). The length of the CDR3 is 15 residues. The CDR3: CATSRDWGLGETQYF. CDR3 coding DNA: TGTGCCACCAGCAGAGATTGGGGGCTGGGGGAGACCCAGTACTTC.

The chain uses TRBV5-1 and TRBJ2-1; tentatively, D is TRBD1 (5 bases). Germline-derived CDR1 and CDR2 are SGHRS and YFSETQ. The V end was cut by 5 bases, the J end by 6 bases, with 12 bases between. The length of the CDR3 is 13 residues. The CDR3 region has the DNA TGCGCCAGCAGATACAGGCCGAGCAATGAGCAGTTCTTC. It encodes CASRYRPSNEQFF.

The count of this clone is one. The CDR3 loop reads CASSPTSGVEHEQFF. Written as DNA, the CDR3 is TGTGCCAGCAGCCCGACTAGCGGGGTTGAGCATGAGCAGTTCTTC. This chain uses TRBV5-6 with TRBJ2-1; 11 nucleotides agree with TRBD2. V lost 4 bases to trimming and J lost 8 bases; unmatched junction nucleotides: 8. Germline assignment: CDR1 SGHDT and CDR2 YYEEEE. CDR3 length: 15 residues.

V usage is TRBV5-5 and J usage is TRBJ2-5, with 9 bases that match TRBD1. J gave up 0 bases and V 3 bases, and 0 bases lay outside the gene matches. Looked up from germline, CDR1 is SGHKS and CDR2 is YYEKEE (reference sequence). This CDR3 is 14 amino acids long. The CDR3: CASSWTGDQETQYF. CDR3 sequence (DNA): TGTGCCAGCAGCTGGACAGGGGACCAAGAGACCCAGTACTTC.

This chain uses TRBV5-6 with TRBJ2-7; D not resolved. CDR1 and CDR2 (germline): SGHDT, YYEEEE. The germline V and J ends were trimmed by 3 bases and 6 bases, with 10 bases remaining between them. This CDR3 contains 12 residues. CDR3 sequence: CASSSLPAEQYF. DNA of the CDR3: TGTGCCAGCAGCTCACTACCGGCCGAGCAGTACTTC.

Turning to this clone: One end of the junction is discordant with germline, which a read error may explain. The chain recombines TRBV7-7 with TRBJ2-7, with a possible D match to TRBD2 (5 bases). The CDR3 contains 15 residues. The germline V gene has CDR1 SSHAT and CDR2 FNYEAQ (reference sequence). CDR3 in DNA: TGTGCTAGCAGCTCAAGACCGGGATCCATCTACGAGCAGTACTTC. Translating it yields CASSSRPGSIYEQYF.

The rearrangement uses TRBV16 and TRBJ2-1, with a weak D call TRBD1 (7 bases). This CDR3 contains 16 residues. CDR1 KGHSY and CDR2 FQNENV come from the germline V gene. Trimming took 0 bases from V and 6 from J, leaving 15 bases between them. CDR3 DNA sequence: TGTGCCAGCAGCCAATCAGGAGGGACAGCGGGCAATGAGCAGTTCTTC. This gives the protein CASSQSGGTAGNEQFF.

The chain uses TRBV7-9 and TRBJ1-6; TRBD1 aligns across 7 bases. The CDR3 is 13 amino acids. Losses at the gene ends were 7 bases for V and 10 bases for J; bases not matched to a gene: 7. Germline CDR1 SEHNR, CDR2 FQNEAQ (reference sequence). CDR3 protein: CASTQGMGSPLHF. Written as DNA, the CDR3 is TGTGCCAGCACACAGGGGATGGGGTCACCCCTCCACTTT.

Here the CDR3 reads CASSPRDTNGGEQYF. CDR3 nucleotides: TGTGCCAGTAGCCCTCGGGATACAAACGGCGGCGAGCAGTACTTC. This chain uses TRBV19 with TRBJ2-7, with D perhaps matching TRBD2 (5 bases). CDR1 is LNHDA and CDR2 is SQIVND in the germline V gene (reference sequence). V lost 6 bases and J lost 6, with 21 bases in between. CDR3 length: 15 residues. Variable domain in full (rest from reference TRBV19 and TRBJ2-7): DGGITQSPKYLFRKEGQNVTLSCEQNLNHDAMYWYRQDPGQGLRLIYYSQIVNDFQKGDIAEGYSVSREKKESFPLTVTSAQKNPTAFYLCASSPRDTNGGEQYFGPGTRLTVT.

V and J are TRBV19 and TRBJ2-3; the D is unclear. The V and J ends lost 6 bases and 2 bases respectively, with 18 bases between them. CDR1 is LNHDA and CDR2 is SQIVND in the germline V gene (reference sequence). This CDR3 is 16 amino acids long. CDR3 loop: CASRQTFLAFTDTQYF. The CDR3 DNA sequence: TGTGCCAGTAGACAGACCTTTCTGGCTTTCACAGATACGCAGTATTTT.

CDR3 sequence (DNA): TGCAGTGCTCAAAGCGGGAATGAGCAGTTCTTC. Protein product: CSAQSGNEQFF. This chain connects TRBV20-1 to TRBJ2-1; D is perhaps TRBD2 (6 bases). Germline loops: CDR1 DFQATT, CDR2 SNEGSKA (reference sequence). Trimming took off 5 bases at V and 7 bases at J, with 9 bases between the two ends. This CDR3 is built from 11 residues.